This T cell receptor (beta chain) was recorded in a study of PD-1 blockade in classical Hodgkin lymphoma. Libraries were prepared by immunoSEQ multiplex PCR; TCRdb keeps only in-frame clonotypes and omits some of them. This repertoire shows 20,000 to 25,000 clones, more than 65% found once; its top ten account for more than 3%. All patients experienced relapse after autologous stem cell transplantation, and brentuximab vedotin exposure was variable. This CDR3 is built from 14 residues. The V and J ends lost 2 bases and 7 bases, in that order; junction bases with no gene match: 5. Germline CDR1 is SGHTA and CDR2 is FQGNSA.

The chain is built from TRBV7-2 and TRBJ2-7; TRBD1 aligns across 10 bases. The input for sequencing was peripheral blood mononuclear cells (PBMCs), taken at baseline. This receptor was obtained from a human donor with classical Hodgkin lymphoma. The CDR3, as DNA: TGTGCCAGCAGCTTACCGACAGGGGGCGATGAGCAGTACTTC. Its protein product is CASSLPTGGDEQYF. The whole variable domain, remainder taken from reference TRBV7-2 and TRBJ2-7, is GAGVSQSPSNKVTEKGKDVELRCDPISGHTALYWYRQSLGQGLEFLIYFQGNSAPDKSGLPSDRFSAERTGGSVSTLTIQRTQQEDSAVYLCASSLPTGGDEQYFGPGTRLTVT.